This T cell receptor beta chain was profiled in a study of blood T cell repertoires in COVID-19. Across the study: From the United States, Italy and Spain came samples of acute and convalescent COVID-19.

Only in-frame clones appear in the TCRdb table, and some are missing; sequencing was by immunoSEQ multiplex PCR. This repertoire shows about 190,000 clones, about 85% found once; its top ten account for 1.1%. This clone turned up a few times. V lost 0 bases, J lost 8 bases, and 4 bases stayed unmatched. The length of the CDR3 is 14 residues. Germline values: CDR1 MNHNS, CDR2 SASEGT. V gene TRBV6-1 combines with J gene TRBJ2-1; 7 bases are a match to TRBD2. The sequenced sample was peripheral blood. The TCR originated in a man between 25 and 39 years old with acute or convalescent COVID-19. The CDR3 loop is CASSEAGGLDEQFF. The CDR3 DNA is TGTGCCAGCAGTGAAGCGGGAGGGCTCGATGAGCAGTTCTTC.